One sample yielded the 29 T cell receptor beta chains listed below, sequenced in a study of blood T cells in healthy people across ages. For the second PCR, which ran for about 6 to 11 cycles, a sample-barcoded 5' primer and a J-beta primer mix were used. TCRdb called the 5' RACE reads again in MiXCR, with one record for every CDR3 protein. Of around 990,000 distinct CDR3 sequences in the sample, roughly 24% were seen once. The sample also formed part of further work on T cells of mothers and their children.

The sequencing input was blood. All receptors derive from a girl aged 2-10 years in good health.

The chain employs TRBV29-1 and TRBJ2-7; D may be TRBD1 (5 bases). This CDR3 contains 14 residues. V lost 4 bases and J lost 1, with 14 bases in between. From germline, CDR1 is SQVTM and CDR2 ANQGSEA. CDR3 nucleotides: TGCAGCGTTGGTTCCACTCAGGGATCCTACGAGCAGTACTTC. Protein product: CSVGSTQGSYEQYF.

V usage is TRBV4-2 and J usage is TRBJ2-7, with D perhaps assigned TRBD1 or TRBD2 (5 bases each). Germline V gene data show CDR1 as LGHNA and CDR2 as YNFKEQ. V lost 4 bases and J lost 5, with 18 bases in between. The CDR3 contains 15 residues. The CDR3 DNA reads as TGTGCCAGCAGCCCTGGTAGGGGAGTTGAGGACGAGCAGTACTTC. It is translated as CASSPGRGVEDEQYF.

This clonotype was found a few times. V usage is TRBV21-1 and J usage is TRBJ2-1; the D call in the table, TRBD2, was not verified against the DNA. TRBV21-1 is an annotated pseudogene. The CDR3 sequence is 16 residues long. For the CDR3, the DNA is TGTGCCAGCAGCAACCAAGGGGCTATCCTCGGGAATGAGCAGTTCTTC. Translation gives CASSNQGAILGNEQFF.

Concerning this clonotype itself: Because the CDR3 is missing its conserved closing phenylalanine or tryptophan, this is likely a read error. This sequence joins TRBV11-2 and TRBJ2-2; D may match TRBD1 or TRBD2 (7 bases each). Germline V gene sequence: CDR1 SGHAT, CDR2 FQNNGV. The CDR3 runs to 21 residues. The V gene lost 3 bases and the J gene lost 3 bases, with 29 bases spanning the gap. In nucleotides, the CDR3 is TGTGCCAGCAGCTTCTCGGAATGGGAGGGGGCGCGTGGTCAGGACACCGGGGAGCTGTTTTCT. Its protein product is CASSFSEWEGARGQDTGELFS.

About this clonotype: At one end, the junction sequence differs from germline, possibly due to a read error. V and J are TRBV6-5 and TRBJ2-7; 8 nucleotides align to TRBD1. Germline loops: CDR1 MNHEY, CDR2 SVGAGI. CDR3 length equals 14 residues. CDR3 region: CASSYRGFSYEQYF. CDR3 coding DNA: TGTGCAAGCAGTTACAGGGGGTTCTCCTACGAGCAGTACTTC.

This clonotype showed up just a few times. J is TRBJ1-5 and V is TRBV7-9; D gene ambiguous. The CDR3 loop spans 12 amino acids. Trimming stripped 2 bases from V and 9 bases from J, with 8 bases between. Germline-derived CDR1 and CDR2 are SEHNR and FQNEAQ (reference sequence). The CDR3 DNA follows: TGTGCCAGCAGCTTAAATTCTTTGCCCCAGCATTTT. It specifies CASSLNSLPQHF.

The sample holds a few counts of this clonotype. Relative to the germline gene, one junction end is altered; a read error may explain this. The CDR3 reads CASSGLAGGPTDTRYF. The CDR3 nucleotides are TGTGCCAGCAGCGGGTTAGCGGGGGGCCCCACAGATACGCGGTATTTT. The J gene is TRBJ2-3, the V gene TRBV9, with 10 nucleotides matching TRBD2. Germline V gene data show CDR1 as SGDLS and CDR2 as YYNGEE. CDR3 length equals 16 residues.

As DNA, the CDR3 is TGTGCCAGCAGCCGCGTCACGCCTAGCGCTGAGGAGACCCAGTACTTC. It encodes CASSRVTPSAEETQYF. The chain couples TRBV11-2 to TRBJ2-5, with D possibly matching TRBD2 (6 bases). Germline V gene sequence: CDR1 SGHAT, CDR2 FQNNGV. Trimming left V 5 bases short and J 5 bases short, with 21 bases between. CDR3 length: 16 residues.

This clonotype came up many times. The chain uses TRBV7-2 and TRBJ2-7, with TRBD2 matching over 11 bases. This CDR3 is built from 14 residues. J lost 3 bases, V lost 3 bases, and 1 base had no gene match. Per the germline V gene, CDR1 is SGHTA and CDR2 is FQGNSA. CDR3 protein: CASSLTSGIYEQYF. As DNA, the CDR3 is TGTGCCAGCAGCTTGACTAGCGGGATCTACGAGCAGTACTTC.

The V call is TRBV6-1, the J call TRBJ1-2, with a weak D call TRBD1 (5 bases). Trimming shortened V by 8 bases and J by 4 bases, and 14 bases separated the two germline ends. This CDR3 is built from 13 residues. Per germline, CDR1 MNHNS and CDR2 SASEGT. CDR3 protein: CASGGLGTYGYTF. In DNA form, the CDR3 reads TGTGCCAGCGGGGGACTGGGGACCTATGGCTACACCTTC.

The chain combines TRBV7-9 with TRBJ2-7; 9 nucleotides align to TRBD2. This CDR3 comprises 15 residues. Germline assignment: CDR1 SEHNR and CDR2 FQNEAQ (reference sequence). Trimming removed 5 bases from V and 7 bases from J; junction bases left unmatched: 12. In DNA form, the CDR3 reads TGTGCCAGCAGCGTCAGGCAGCGGGGGGCAGGAGAGCAGTACTTC. The encoded protein is CASSVRQRGAGEQYF.

This chain connects TRBV7-8 to TRBJ2-5, with D maybe TRBD2 (5 bases). Judging by the DNA end, TRBJ2-7 fits better; the J call may be wrong. This CDR3 is 14 amino acids long. Per germline, CDR1 SGHVS and CDR2 FQNEAQ. This CDR3 is CASSFQRAAYEQYF. CDR3 nucleotides: TGTGCCAGCAGCTTTCAGAGGGCCGCGTACGAGCAGTACTTC.

The table lists this clonotype with a few counts. V usage is TRBV7-9 and J usage is TRBJ1-2; 8 bases agree with TRBD1. J gave up 3 bases and V 2 bases, and 14 bases lay outside the gene matches. The CDR3 is made up of 18 amino acids. The germline CDR1 and CDR2 sequences are SEHNR and FQNEAQ (reference sequence). CDR3 region: CASSLTSELTGGDYGYTF. In nucleotides, the CDR3 is TGTGCCAGCAGCTTAACCTCGGAGCTAACAGGGGGAGACTATGGCTACACCTTC.

This clonotype has more than one count but fewer than ten. V usage is TRBV20-1 and J usage is TRBJ2-1; TRBD1 matches at 9 bases. The J segment lost 10 bases and the V segment lost 1 base, leaving 11 bases of the junction unmatched. The CDR3 contains 15 residues. CDR1 DFQATT and CDR2 SNEGSKA come from the germline V gene (reference sequence). The CDR3 sequence is CSARVGDRVYREQFF. The CDR3 bases are TGCAGTGCTAGAGTTGGGGACAGGGTTTACCGGGAGCAGTTCTTC.

As concerns this clonotype: At one of its ends the junction is not consistent with the germline gene, which may arise from a read error. The chain links TRBV19 to TRBJ2-5; TRBD2 is a possible D gene (6 bases). Germline V CDR1 and CDR2: LNHDA, SQIVND (reference sequence). This CDR3 has 11 amino acids. This CDR3 is CASSIRDFEFF. The CDR3 coding sequence is TGTGCCAGTAGTATTAGGGACTTCGAGTTCTTC.

This clonotype was counted a few times. This chain joins TRBV7-2 and TRBJ1-3; D is unclear. V lost 5 bases and J lost 4, with 15 bases in between. Germline CDR1 SGHTA, CDR2 FQGNSA. The CDR3 has 15 amino acids. The CDR3 nucleotides read TGTGCCAGCAGCCCCCCTGGAGGAGGCGGAAACACCATATATTTT. Protein: CASSPPGGGGNTIYF.

This chain connects TRBV20-1 to TRBJ2-7; 11 bases map to TRBD2. The CDR3 is made up of 17 amino acids. After removal of 1 base from V and 1 base from J, the junction contained 9 bases not matched to a gene. Germline-derived CDR1 and CDR2 are DFQATT and SNEGSKA (reference sequence). The CDR3 sequence: CSARASNSGRGSYEQYF. CDR3 coding DNA: TGCAGTGCTAGAGCTAGTAATAGCGGGAGGGGGTCCTACGAGCAGTACTTC.

This clonotype occurred a few times. The chain links TRBV12-3 or TRBV12-4 to TRBJ2-7; D ambiguous. The CDR3 totals 13 residues. The germline V and J ends were trimmed by 2 bases and 2 bases, with 7 bases remaining between them. The CDR3 sequence is CASSLSLAYEQYF. The CDR3 coding sequence is TGTGCCAGCAGTTTATCCCTCGCCTACGAGCAGTACTTC.

The chain combines TRBV11-2 with TRBJ2-1; D perhaps matches TRBD2 (6 bases). The end of the DNA aligns better with TRBJ2-7, so the J call may be wrong. The V gene's germline CDR1 is SGHAT and CDR2 FQNNGV. The CDR3 consists of 16 residues. The CDR3 coding sequence is TGTGCCAGCAGCTTATCGGGCGGGAAGGGGCCCTACGAGCAGTACTTC. This sequence encodes CASSLSGGKGPYEQYF.

This chain uses TRBV28 with TRBJ1-4; TRBD1 matches at 8 bases. From germline, CDR1 is MDHEN and CDR2 SYDVKM. V was clipped by 6 bases and J by 6 bases; unmatched bases: 9. The CDR3 is 15 amino acids. The CDR3: CASSIFGQGDEKLFF. DNA for the CDR3: TGTGCCAGCAGCATCTTCGGACAGGGAGATGAAAAACTGTTTTTT.

This chain joins TRBV5-1 and TRBJ2-1; D perhaps matches TRBD2 (5 bases). The length of the CDR3 is 15 residues. Germline CDR1 and CDR2: SGHRS and YFSETQ. The ends were cut back, 4 bases at V and 3 bases at J, with 14 bases in the middle. CDR3 amino acids: CASSGSDRRYNEQFF. The DNA of the CDR3 is TGCGCCAGCAGCGGGAGTGACCGGCGCTACAATGAGCAGTTCTTC.

This clonotype occurred a few times. This chain uses TRBV7-2 with TRBJ1-1, with D possibly TRBD1 on 6 matching bases. V lost 5 bases to trimming and J lost 7 bases, with 14 bases between them. Germline V gene data show CDR1 as SGHTA and CDR2 as FQGNSA. The CDR3 contains 13 residues. CDR3 DNA sequence: TGTGCCAGCAGCCCTACCGGGGGGCGTGAAGCTTTCTTT. This gives the protein CASSPTGGREAFF. Combining the CDR3 with reference TRBV7-2 and TRBJ1-1 gives the whole variable domain GAGVSQSPSNKVTEKGKDVELRCDPISGHTALYWYRQSLGQGLEFLIYFQGNSAPDKSGLPSDRFSAERTGGSVSTLTIQRTQQEDSAVYLCASSPTGGREAFFGQGTRLTVV.

This clonotype was picked up a small number of times. This chain connects TRBV9 to TRBJ2-7; TRBD2 is a possible D gene (5 bases). Germline-derived CDR1 and CDR2 are SGDLS and YYNGEE. V was trimmed by 4 bases and J by 7 bases, leaving 21 bases between them. The CDR3 loop spans 15 amino acids. CDR3 coding DNA: TGTGCCAGCAGCCCGGCCCTAGCAGGTGAAAGGGAGCAGTACTTC. Its protein is CASSPALAGEREQYF. The full variable domain, rest sourced from reference TRBV9 and TRBJ2-7, is DSGVTQTPKHLITATGQRVTLRCSPRSGDLSVYWYQQSLDQGLQFLIQYYNGEERAKGNILERFSAQQFPDLHSELNLSSLELGDSALYFCASSPALAGEREQYFGPGTRLTVT.

V gene TRBV12-3 or TRBV12-4 combines with J gene TRBJ2-3; 9 bases match TRBD2. V shed 6 bases and J 4 bases; nucleotides not matched to a gene: 8. CDR3 length equals 15 residues. The CDR3 DNA sequence: TGTGCCAGCAGAAATAGCGGGAGAAGCGCAGATACGCAGTATTTT. It specifies CASRNSGRSADTQYF.

This clonotype was seen a handful of times. V gene TRBV6-2 or TRBV6-3 combines with J gene TRBJ1-6, with TRBD1 identical over 11 bases. The CDR3 extends over 16 amino acids. Looked up from germline, CDR1 is MNHEY and CDR2 is SVGEGT. With V trimmed by 8 bases and J by 10 bases, 13 bases remained unmatched. DNA of the CDR3: TGTGCCAGCCGCGAAAGCTCGGGACAGGGGGGATCACCCCTCCACTTT. This gives the protein CASRESSGQGGSPLHF.

V usage is TRBV2 and J usage is TRBJ2-2; possible D gene TRBD2, 6 bases. Germline V CDR1 and CDR2: SNHLY, FYNNEI. The CDR3 length is 18 residues. The V and J ends lost 3 bases and 3 bases respectively, with 20 bases between them. In DNA, the CDR3 is TGTGCCAGCAGTGACCCCACCAAATCCACGGGGGACACCGGGGAGCTGTTTTTT. Encoded protein: CASSDPTKSTGDTGELFF. The full variable domain, in which reference TRBV2 and TRBJ2-2 provide the parts outside the CDR3, is EPEVTQTPSHQVTQMGQEVILRCVPISNHLYFYWYRQILGQKVEFLVSFYNNEISEKSEIFDDQFSVERPDGSNFTLKIRSTKLEDSAMYFCASSDPTKSTGDTGELFFGEGSRLTVL.

Written as DNA, the CDR3 is TGCAGCACAGCCACAGGAGGAGGCTATGGCTACACCTTC. This codes for CSTATGGGYGYTF. The chain links TRBV29-1 to TRBJ1-2, with D possibly being TRBD1 (5 bases). This CDR3 is built from 13 residues. CDR1 is SQVTM, CDR2 ANQGSEA, per germline. Trimming removed 8 bases at V and 4 bases at J, with 17 bases between.

This clonotype has ten or more counts. The V and J genes are TRBV6-6 and TRBJ2-7; no reliable D call. The germline gives CDR1 MNHNY, CDR2 SVGAGI (reference sequence). Deletions cut 2 bases from V and 3 bases from J, with 2 bases between. This CDR3 comprises 11 residues. CDR3 coding DNA: TGTGCCAGCAGTTACGACTACGAGCAGTACTTC. Protein: CASSYDYEQYF.

This chain links TRBV5-1 with TRBJ2-1; D unresolved. Germline CDR1 is SGHRS and CDR2 is YFSETQ. CDR3 length equals 14 residues. V was shortened by 4 bases and J by 4 bases, with 12 bases between the two germline ends. The CDR3 protein is CASSQASFYNEQFF. CDR3 in DNA: TGCGCCAGCAGCCAAGCTTCTTTTTACAATGAGCAGTTCTTC.